These T cell receptor beta chains were read from a single sample in a study of pediatric ulcerative colitis. Clones were sequenced by immunoSEQ multiplex PCR, and TCRdb holds only the in-frame ones, with some missing. The repertoire consists of roughly 30,000 clones, with 82% occurring once and the leading ten covering roughly 4.3%. The specimen sequenced was blood. The receptors originated from a boy under 18 with severe ulcerative colitis. CDR3s include the opening cysteine and the closing phenylalanine or tryptophan.

TRBV10-3	TRBJ1-2	CASTPTPVNYGYTF
TRBV14	TRBJ1-1	CASSQDGGLGTEAFF
TRBV4-3	TRBJ1-6	CASSRTQAGLRPLHF
TRBV5-4	TRBJ2-3	CASSSFSGGAVDTQYF
TRBV6-1	TRBJ1-4	CASSAAVGTGNEKLFF
TRBV5-1	TRBJ1-4	CASSQDTINNEKLFF
TRBV15	TRBJ2-2	CATSHYTGELFF
TRBV4-1	TRBJ2-2	CASSHPILAGENTGELFF
TRBV25-1	TRBJ1-2	CASRKSGGDYGYTF
TRBV19	TRBJ1-2	CASSPRTGGYYGYTF
TRBV29-1	TRBJ2-1	CSAAGQGSNEQFF
TRBV14	TRBJ2-7	CASSHLDRPVYEQYF
TRBV6-1	TRBJ1-5	CASSETGGRGRRQPQHF
TRBV7-9	TRBJ2-7	CASSFLGTDSYEQYF
TRBV4-3	TRBJ1-5	CASSQEWIVANQPQHF
TRBV29-1	TRBJ1-1	CSAPGLLGDRGIRPEAFF
TRBV13	TRBJ2-3	CASSLEASGRTDTQYF
TRBV2	TRBJ2-5	CASPRESGVGEQYF
TRBV27	TRBJ2-3	CASSLVMTSTDTQYF
TRBV12-5	TRBJ1-5	CASGLVQTLRGLNQPQHF
TRBV6-1	TRBJ2-2	CASRWGDSNTGELFF
TRBV6-5	TRBJ2-2	CASSFMGNTGELFF
TRBV2	TRBJ2-1	CASTDRGNEQFF
TRBV6-5	TRBJ1-2	CASSPSRYGYTF
TRBV6-5	TRBJ2-7	CASSSQGYEQYF
TRBV19	TRBJ2-7	CASSIRDGSYEQYF
TRBV7-9	TRBJ2-3	CASSFLTFSDTDTQYF
TRBV19	TRBJ1-1	CASSIGGGATEAFF
TRBV19	TRBJ2-5	CASSITRQETQYF